Below are 10 T cell receptor beta chains sequenced from a single sample in a study of PD-L1 blockade in urothelial cancer. Sequencing was performed with immunoSEQ multiplex PCR; in TCRdb, only in-frame clones are kept and a portion is missing. The table has about 74,000 clones, roughly 80% seen once. This sample comprised PBMCs, obtained around atezolizumab (anti-PD-L1) treatment. Receptors originate from a man between 65 and 79 years old with urothelial cancer.

This chain joins TRBV7-9 and TRBJ1-3; maybe TRBD1 (6 bases). The CDR3 length is 13 residues. Germline CDR1 reads SEHNR; CDR2 reads FQNEAQ (reference sequence). The ends were cut back, 6 bases at V and 4 bases at J, with 10 bases in the middle. This chain's CDR3 is CASSLGTGNTIYF. CDR3 nucleotide sequence: TGTGCCAGCAGTCTCGGGACAGGAAACACCATATATTTT. Together with reference TRBV7-9 and TRBJ1-3, the CDR3 gives the full variable domain: DTGVSQNPRHKITKRGQNVTFRCDPISEHNRLYWYRQTLGQGPEFLTYFQNEAQLEKSRLLSDRFSAERPKGSFSTLEIQRTEQGDSAMYLCASSLGTGNTIYFGEGSWLTVV.

V and J are TRBV19 and TRBJ2-1, with 10 bases lining up with TRBD2. V lost 1 base to trimming and J lost 6 bases; unmatched junction nucleotides: 3. Germline values: CDR1 LNHDA, CDR2 SQIVND (reference sequence). The CDR3 spans 15 residues. The CDR3 coding sequence is TGTGCCAGTAGTATAGGGTCTAGCGGGAGCAATGAGCAGTTCTTC. Protein: CASSIGSSGSNEQFF. The whole variable domain, remainder taken from reference TRBV19 and TRBJ2-1, is DGGITQSPKYLFRKEGQNVTLSCEQNLNHDAMYWYRQDPGQGLRLIYYSQIVNDFQKGDIAEGYSVSREKKESFPLTVTSAQKNPTAFYLCASSIGSSGSNEQFFGPGTRLTVL.

The chain links TRBV7-2 to TRBJ2-3; D perhaps matches TRBD2 (5 bases). CDR1 is SGHTA and CDR2 is FQGNSA in the germline V gene. V was clipped by 6 bases and J by 7 bases, with 20 bases between them. The CDR3 totals 15 residues. CDR3 residues: CASRRGILAGYTQYF. CDR3 in DNA: TGTGCCAGCAGGAGAGGGATCTTAGCAGGTTATACGCAGTATTTT.

The V and J genes are TRBV5-4 and TRBJ2-1; 9 bases match TRBD2. The V and J ends lost 0 bases and 6 bases, in that order; junction bases with no gene match: 4. The length of the CDR3 is 15 residues. Germline V gene data show CDR1 as SGHNT and CDR2 as YYREEE (reference sequence). The CDR3 nucleotides are TGTGCCAGCAGCTTGGTTCCGCGGGAGGGCAATGAGCAGTTCTTC. Its protein product is CASSLVPREGNEQFF.

This clone was found a few times. The CDR3 reads CASKGGARTDTQYF. The CDR3 nucleotides are TGTGCCAGCAAGGGCGGGGCACGCACAGATACGCAGTATTTT. V is TRBV2 and J is TRBJ2-3; maybe TRBD2 (6 bases). The germline V gene has CDR1 SNHLY and CDR2 FYNNEI. This CDR3 is built from 14 residues. The V end was cut by 7 bases, the J end by 1 base, with 12 bases between.

In this sample, this clone turned up once. This chain links TRBV7-6 with TRBJ2-3; 9 positions match TRBD1. This CDR3 has 16 residues. Germline CDR1 reads SGHVS; CDR2 reads FNYEAQ. After removal of 4 bases from V and 2 bases from J, the junction contained 7 bases not matched to a gene. CDR3 nucleotides: TGTGCCAGCAGCTCTCACCGGGACAGGGACACAGATACGCAGTATTTT. Its protein is CASSSHRDRDTDTQYF.

The rearrangement uses TRBV7-9 and TRBJ2-7, with D tentatively TRBD1 (5 bases). Trimming took 4 bases from V and 12 from J, leaving 16 bases between them. The CDR3 is made up of 12 amino acids. Germline V gives CDR1 SEHNR, CDR2 FQNEAQ (reference sequence). The CDR3 DNA reads as TGTGCCAGCAGCTCTCCAAGGGGTAGCCCGTACTTC. This codes for CASSSPRGSPYF.

CDR3 coding DNA: TGTGCCAGCAGTCTGACAGGGGTGGGGGAAAAACTGTTTTTT. Translated: CASSLTGVGEKLFF. The gene calls are TRBV28 and TRBJ1-4, with 8 bases identical to TRBD1. Germline V lookup: CDR1 MDHEN, CDR2 SYDVKM. V lost 5 bases and J lost 8; bases outside the gene matches: 7. The CDR3 sequence is 14 residues long. Full variable domain (rest looked up from reference TRBV28 and TRBJ1-4): DVKVTQSSRYLVKRTGEKVFLECVQDMDHENMFWYRQDPGLGLRLIYFSYDVKMKEKGDIPEGYSVSREKKERFSLILESASTNQTSMYLCASSLTGVGEKLFFGSGTQLSVL.

This chain uses TRBV28 with TRBJ1-1; D possibly corresponds to TRBD1 (5 bases). The CDR3 is made up of 12 amino acids. Germline V gene lookup returns CDR1 MDHEN and CDR2 SYDVKM. V was shortened by 6 bases and J by 10 bases, with 15 bases between the two germline ends. The CDR3 sequence: CASRPQAGVAFF. As DNA, the CDR3 is TGTGCCAGCAGACCACAGGCGGGGGTAGCTTTCTTT.

The genes are TRBV29-1 and TRBJ1-2, with no clear D. Germline lookup yields CDR1 SQVTM and CDR2 ANQGSEA. Deletions cut 6 bases from V and 0 bases from J, with 8 bases between. The CDR3 runs to 12 residues. The CDR3 DNA reads TGCAGCGTCCAACATACTAACTATGGCTACACCTTC. Its translation is CSVQHTNYGYTF.